The rows below give T cell receptor beta chains drawn from one sample of a study of T-cell memory formation after mild COVID-19. TCRdb re-called the 5' RACE reads with MiXCR, one entry per CDR3 protein. The profile covers hundreds of thousands of distinct CDR3 sequences, with about a sixth appearing a single time and 12% taken by the ten largest. Input material: PBMCs or a T cell subset sorted from them (not recorded which). Source of these receptors: an adult woman who had mild COVID-19 (a few samples of this study predate the infection). Cell type and time point are not known. Both conserved end residues are part of each CDR3.

11 | TRBV7-9 | CASSMDPREYF
14 | TRBV2 | CASSVPGQNYGYTF
14 | TRBV5-1 | CASVLAATNTEAFF
15 | TRBV20-1 | CSAHRTGGFTDTQYF
14 | TRBV30 | CASSLPRGRNIQYF
14 | TRBV21-1 | CASSEGQVRTEAFF
14 | TRBV6-5 | CASSTPGRNTEAFF
11 | TRBV6-5 | CASKNSYEQYF
16 | TRBV14 | CASSQDPWDLKETQYF
15 | TRBV7-2 | CASSLERGVDTEAFF
15 | TRBV11-2 | CASSLEGASNYGYTF
15 | TRBV7-2 | CASSPDRAGNNEQFF
16 | TRBV20-1 | CSARAAGAREYNEQFF
15 | TRBV4-3 | CAGSQSVLGPGELFF